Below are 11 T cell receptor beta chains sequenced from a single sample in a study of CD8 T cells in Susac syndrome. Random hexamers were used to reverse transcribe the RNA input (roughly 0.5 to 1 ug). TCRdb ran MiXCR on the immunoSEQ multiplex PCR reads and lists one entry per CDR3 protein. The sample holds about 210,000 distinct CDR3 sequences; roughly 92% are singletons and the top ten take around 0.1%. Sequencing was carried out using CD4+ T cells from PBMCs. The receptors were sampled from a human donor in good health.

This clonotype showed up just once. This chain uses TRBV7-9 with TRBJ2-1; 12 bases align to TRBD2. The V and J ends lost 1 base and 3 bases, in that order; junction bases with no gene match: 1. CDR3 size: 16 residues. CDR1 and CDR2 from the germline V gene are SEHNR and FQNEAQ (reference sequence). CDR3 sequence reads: CASSLVTSGGYNEQFF. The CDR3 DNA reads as TGTGCCAGCAGCTTAGTGACTAGCGGGGGCTACAATGAGCAGTTCTTC.

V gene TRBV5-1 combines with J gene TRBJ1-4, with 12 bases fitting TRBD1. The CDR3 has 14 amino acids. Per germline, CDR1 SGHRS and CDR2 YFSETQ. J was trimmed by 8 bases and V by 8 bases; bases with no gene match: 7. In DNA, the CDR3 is TGCGCCAGTCACACCGGGACAGGGGGCGAAAAACTGTTTTTT. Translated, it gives CASHTGTGGEKLFF.

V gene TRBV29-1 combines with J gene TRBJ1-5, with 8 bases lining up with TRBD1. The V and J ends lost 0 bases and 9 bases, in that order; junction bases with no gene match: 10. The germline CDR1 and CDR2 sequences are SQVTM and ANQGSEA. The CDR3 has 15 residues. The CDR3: CSVEDAGGQAGPQHF. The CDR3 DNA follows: TGCAGCGTTGAAGATGCTGGGGGACAGGCGGGGCCCCAGCATTTT.

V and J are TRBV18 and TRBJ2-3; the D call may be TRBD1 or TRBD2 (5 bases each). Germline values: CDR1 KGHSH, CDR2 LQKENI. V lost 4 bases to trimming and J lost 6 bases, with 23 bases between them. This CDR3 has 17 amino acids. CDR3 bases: TGTGCCAGCTCACAACTCGTACGGGGCTCCGGCGGGGATACGCAGTATTTT. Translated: CASSQLVRGSGGDTQYF.

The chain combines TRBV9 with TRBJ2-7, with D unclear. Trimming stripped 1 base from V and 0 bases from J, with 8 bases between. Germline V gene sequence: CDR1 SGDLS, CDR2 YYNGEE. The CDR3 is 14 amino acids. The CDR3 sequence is CASSVWAFSYEQYF. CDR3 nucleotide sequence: TGTGCCAGCAGCGTATGGGCCTTCTCCTACGAGCAGTACTTC.

This CDR3 reads CSARDRAGNQPQHF. In DNA, the CDR3 is TGCAGTGCTAGAGATCGGGCAGGGAATCAGCCCCAGCATTTT. This chain connects TRBV20-1 to TRBJ1-5, with a tentative D call TRBD1 (5 bases). Looked up from germline, CDR1 is DFQATT and CDR2 is SNEGSKA (reference sequence). CDR3 length equals 14 residues. V lost 0 bases and J lost 4, with 10 bases in between.

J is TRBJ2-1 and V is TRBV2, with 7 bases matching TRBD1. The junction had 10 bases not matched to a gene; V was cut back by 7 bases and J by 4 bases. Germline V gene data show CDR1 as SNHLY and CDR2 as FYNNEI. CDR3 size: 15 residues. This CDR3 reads CASTPTGQVYNEQFF. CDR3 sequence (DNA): TGTGCCAGCACTCCTACCGGACAGGTTTACAATGAGCAGTTCTTC.

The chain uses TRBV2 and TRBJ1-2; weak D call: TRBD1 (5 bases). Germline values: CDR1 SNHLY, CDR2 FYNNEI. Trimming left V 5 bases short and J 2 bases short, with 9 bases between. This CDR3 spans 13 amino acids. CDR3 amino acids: CASSSGPNYGYTF. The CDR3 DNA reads TGTGCCAGCAGTTCGGGACCAAACTATGGCTACACCTTC.

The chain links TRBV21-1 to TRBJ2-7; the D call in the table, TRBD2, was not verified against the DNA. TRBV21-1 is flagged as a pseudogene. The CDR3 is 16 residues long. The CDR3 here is CASSNTSGECSYEQYV. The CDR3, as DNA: TGTGCCAGCAGCAACACATCTGGGGAGTGCTCCTACGAGCAGTACGTC.

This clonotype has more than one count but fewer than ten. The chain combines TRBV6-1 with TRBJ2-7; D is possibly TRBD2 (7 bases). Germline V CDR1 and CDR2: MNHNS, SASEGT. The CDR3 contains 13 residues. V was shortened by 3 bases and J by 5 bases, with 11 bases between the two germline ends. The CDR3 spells CASSELGGDEQYV. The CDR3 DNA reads TGTGCCAGCAGTGAGCTAGGGGGGGACGAGCAGTACGTC.

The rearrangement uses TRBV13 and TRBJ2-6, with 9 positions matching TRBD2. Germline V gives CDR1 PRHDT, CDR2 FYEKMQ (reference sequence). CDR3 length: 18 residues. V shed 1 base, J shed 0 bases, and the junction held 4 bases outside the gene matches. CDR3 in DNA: TGTGCCAGCAGCTTAGAGAGCGGGGGGATCTCTGGGGCCAACGTCCTGACTTTC. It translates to CASSLESGGISGANVLTF.